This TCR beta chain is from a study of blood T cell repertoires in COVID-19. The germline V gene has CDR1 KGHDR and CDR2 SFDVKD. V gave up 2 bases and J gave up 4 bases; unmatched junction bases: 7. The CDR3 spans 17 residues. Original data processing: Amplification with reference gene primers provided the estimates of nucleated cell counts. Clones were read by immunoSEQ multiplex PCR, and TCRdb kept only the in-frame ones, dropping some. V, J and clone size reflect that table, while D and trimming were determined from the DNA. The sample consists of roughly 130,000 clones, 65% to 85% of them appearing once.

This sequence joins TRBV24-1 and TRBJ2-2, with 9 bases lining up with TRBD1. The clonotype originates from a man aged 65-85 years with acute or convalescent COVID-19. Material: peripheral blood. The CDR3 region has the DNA TGTGCCACCAGTGATTCCCGGGACAGGGCGCGCACCGGGGAGCTGTTTTTT. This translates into CATSDSRDRARTGELFF.